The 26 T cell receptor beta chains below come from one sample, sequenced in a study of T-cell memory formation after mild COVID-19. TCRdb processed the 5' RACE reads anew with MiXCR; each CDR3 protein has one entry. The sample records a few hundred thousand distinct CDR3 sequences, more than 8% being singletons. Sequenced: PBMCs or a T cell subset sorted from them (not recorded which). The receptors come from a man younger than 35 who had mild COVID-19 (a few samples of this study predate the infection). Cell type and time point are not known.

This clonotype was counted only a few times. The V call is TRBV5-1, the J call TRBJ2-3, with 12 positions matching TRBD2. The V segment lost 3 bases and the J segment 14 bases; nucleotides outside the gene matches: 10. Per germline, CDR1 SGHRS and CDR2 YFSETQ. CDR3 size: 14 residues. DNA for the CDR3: TGCGCCAGCAGCTCGACTAGCGGGGGAATCGAAATGTATTTT. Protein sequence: CASSSTSGGIEMYF.

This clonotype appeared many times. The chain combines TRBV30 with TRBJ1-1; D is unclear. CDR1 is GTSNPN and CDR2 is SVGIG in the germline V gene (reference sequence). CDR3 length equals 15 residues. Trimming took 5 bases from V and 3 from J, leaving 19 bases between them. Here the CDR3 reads CAWSEDPQRYTEAFF. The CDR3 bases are TGTGCCTGGTCCGAGGACCCCCAGAGGTACACTGAAGCTTTCTTT.

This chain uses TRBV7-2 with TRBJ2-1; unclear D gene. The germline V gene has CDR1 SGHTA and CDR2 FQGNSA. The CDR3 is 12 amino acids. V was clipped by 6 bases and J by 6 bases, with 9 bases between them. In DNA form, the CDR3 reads TGTGCCAGCAGTTCAGTAGCCAATGAGCAGTTCTTC. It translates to CASSSVANEQFF.

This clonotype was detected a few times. The CDR3 is CASSRSQGDSPSGELFF. CDR3 DNA: TGTGCCAGCAGCCGTAGTCAGGGGGACAGTCCATCCGGGGAGCTGTTTTTT. The chain combines TRBV11-2 with TRBJ2-2; TRBD1 matches at 7 bases. The CDR3 extends over 17 amino acids. The germline V gene has CDR1 SGHAT and CDR2 FQNNGV. V shed 5 bases and J 6 bases; nucleotides not matched to a gene: 15.

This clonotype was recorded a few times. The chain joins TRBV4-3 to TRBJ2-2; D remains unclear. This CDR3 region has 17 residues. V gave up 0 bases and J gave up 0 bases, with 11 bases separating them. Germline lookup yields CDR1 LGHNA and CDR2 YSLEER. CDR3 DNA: TGCGCCAGCAGCCAAGAGGAACCAGTCGCGAACACCGGGGAGCTGTTTTTT. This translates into CASSQEEPVANTGELFF.

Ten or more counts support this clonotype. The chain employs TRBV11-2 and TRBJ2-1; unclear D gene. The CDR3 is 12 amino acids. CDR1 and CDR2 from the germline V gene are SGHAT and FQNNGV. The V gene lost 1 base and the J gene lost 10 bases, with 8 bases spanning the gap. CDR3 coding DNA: TGTGCCAGCAGCTTAGGGGTAGAGGAGCAGTTCTTC. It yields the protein CASSLGVEEQFF.

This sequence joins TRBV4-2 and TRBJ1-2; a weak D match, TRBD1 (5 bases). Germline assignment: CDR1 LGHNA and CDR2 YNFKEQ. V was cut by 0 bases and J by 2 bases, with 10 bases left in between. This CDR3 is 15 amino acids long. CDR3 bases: TGTGCCAGCAGCCAAGATCAAGGGGCGAACTATGGCTACACCTTC. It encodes CASSQDQGANYGYTF.

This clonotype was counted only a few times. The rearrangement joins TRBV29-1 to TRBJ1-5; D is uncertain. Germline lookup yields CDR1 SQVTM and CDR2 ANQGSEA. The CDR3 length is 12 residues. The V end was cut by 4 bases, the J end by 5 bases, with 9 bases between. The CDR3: CSVAGKDQPQHF. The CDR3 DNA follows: TGCAGCGTTGCGGGGAAGGATCAGCCCCAGCATTTT.

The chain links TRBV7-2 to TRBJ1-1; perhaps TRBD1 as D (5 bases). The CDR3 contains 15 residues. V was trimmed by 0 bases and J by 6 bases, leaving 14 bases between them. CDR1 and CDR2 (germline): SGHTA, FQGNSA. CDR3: CASSLALGAAAEAFF. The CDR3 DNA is TGTGCCAGCAGCTTAGCTTTAGGGGCGGCAGCTGAAGCTTTCTTT.

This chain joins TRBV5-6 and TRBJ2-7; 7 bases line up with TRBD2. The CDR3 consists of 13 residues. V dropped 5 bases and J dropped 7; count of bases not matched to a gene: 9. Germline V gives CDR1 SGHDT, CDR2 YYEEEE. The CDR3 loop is CASSPRGVGEQYF. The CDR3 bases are TGTGCCAGCAGTCCCCGGGGGGTCGGGGAGCAGTACTTC.

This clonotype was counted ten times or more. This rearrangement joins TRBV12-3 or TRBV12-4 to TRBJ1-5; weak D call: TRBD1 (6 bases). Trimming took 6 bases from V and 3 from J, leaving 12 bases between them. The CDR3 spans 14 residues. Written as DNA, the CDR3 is TGTGCCAGCAGCCTCGGACAGTACAATCAGCCCCAGCATTTT. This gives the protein CASSLGQYNQPQHF.

CDR3 protein: CASSPGVVENHHYEQYF. The CDR3, as DNA: TGTGCCAGCAGTCCCGGGGTTGTCGAGAATCACCACTACGAGCAGTACTTC. The chain is built from TRBV6-6 and TRBJ2-7, with D perhaps TRBD2 (5 bases). CDR1 is MNHNY and CDR2 is SVGAGI in the germline V gene (reference sequence). This CDR3 region has 17 residues. Trimming shortened V by 5 bases and J by 3 bases, and 23 bases separated the two germline ends.

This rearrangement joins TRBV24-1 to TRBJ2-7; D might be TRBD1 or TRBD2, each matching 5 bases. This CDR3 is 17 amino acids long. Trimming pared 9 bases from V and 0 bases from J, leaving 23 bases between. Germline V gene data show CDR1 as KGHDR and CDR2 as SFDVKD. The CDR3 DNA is TGTGCCACCGGAGTTGCGTCGGACGAGGGACCCTCCTACGAGCAGTACGTC. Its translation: CATGVASDEGPSYEQYV.

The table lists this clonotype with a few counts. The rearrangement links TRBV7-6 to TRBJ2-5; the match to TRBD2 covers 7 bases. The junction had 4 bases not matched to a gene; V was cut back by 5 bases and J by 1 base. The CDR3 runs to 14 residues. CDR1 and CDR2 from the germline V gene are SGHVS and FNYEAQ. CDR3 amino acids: CASSALAVQETQYF. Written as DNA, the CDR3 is TGTGCCAGCAGCGCTCTAGCGGTCCAAGAGACCCAGTACTTC.

This chain's CDR3 is CSARDWGETQYF. For the CDR3, the DNA is TGCAGTGCTAGAGATTGGGGGGAGACCCAGTACTTC. The genes are TRBV20-1 and TRBJ2-5, with D possibly called TRBD1 or TRBD2 (5 bases each). The CDR3 runs 12 residues. Between the trimmed V and J ends, which lost 0 bases and 5 bases, there was a span of 7 bases. Germline-derived CDR1 and CDR2 are DFQATT and SNEGSKA (reference sequence).

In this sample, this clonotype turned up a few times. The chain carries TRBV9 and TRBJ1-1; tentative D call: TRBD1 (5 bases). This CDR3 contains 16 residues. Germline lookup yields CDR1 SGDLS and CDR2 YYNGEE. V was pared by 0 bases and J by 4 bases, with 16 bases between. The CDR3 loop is CASSVDPRQGSTEAFF. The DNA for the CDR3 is TGTGCCAGCAGCGTAGATCCTAGGCAGGGAAGCACTGAAGCTTTCTTT.

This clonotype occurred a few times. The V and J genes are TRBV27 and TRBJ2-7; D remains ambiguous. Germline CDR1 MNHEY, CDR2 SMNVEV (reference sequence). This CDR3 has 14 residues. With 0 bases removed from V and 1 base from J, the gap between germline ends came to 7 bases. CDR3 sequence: CASSLSGLSYEQYF. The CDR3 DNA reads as TGTGCCAGCAGTTTATCCGGGCTTTCCTACGAGCAGTACTTC.

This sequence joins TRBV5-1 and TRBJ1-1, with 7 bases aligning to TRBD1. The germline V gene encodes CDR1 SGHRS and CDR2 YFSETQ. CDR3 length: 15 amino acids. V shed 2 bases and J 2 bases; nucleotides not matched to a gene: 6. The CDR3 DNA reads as TGCGCCAGCAGCTTACCCAGGGGGGGAAACACTGAAGCTTTCTTT. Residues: CASSLPRGGNTEAFF.

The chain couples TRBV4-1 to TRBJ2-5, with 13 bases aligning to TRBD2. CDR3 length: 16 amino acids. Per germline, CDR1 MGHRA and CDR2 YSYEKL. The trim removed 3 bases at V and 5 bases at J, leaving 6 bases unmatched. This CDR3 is CASSHTSGGAAETQYF. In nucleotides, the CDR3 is TGCGCCAGCAGCCACACTAGCGGGGGGGCTGCTGAGACCCAGTACTTC.

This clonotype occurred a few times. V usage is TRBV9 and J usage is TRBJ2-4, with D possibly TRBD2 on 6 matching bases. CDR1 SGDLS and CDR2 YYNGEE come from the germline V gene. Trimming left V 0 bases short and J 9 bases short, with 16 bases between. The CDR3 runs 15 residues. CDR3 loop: CASSVGTGVDAIQYF. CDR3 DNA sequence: TGTGCCAGCAGCGTAGGAACGGGGGTTGATGCCATTCAGTACTTC.

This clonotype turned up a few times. The CDR3 spells CATSNLVNGELFF. The CDR3 DNA follows: TGTGCCACCAGCAACCTGGTAAACGGGGAGCTGTTTTTT. The V gene is TRBV15, the J gene TRBJ2-2; D not certain. V shed 4 bases and J shed 7 bases, with 10 bases lying between them. This CDR3 has 13 amino acids. Looked up from germline, CDR1 is LNHNV and CDR2 is YYDKDF (reference sequence).

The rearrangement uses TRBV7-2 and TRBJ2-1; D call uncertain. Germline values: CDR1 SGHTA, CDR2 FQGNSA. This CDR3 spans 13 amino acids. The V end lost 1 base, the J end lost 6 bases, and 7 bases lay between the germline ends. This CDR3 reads CASSLDWSNEQFF. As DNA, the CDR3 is TGTGCCAGCAGCTTAGACTGGAGCAATGAGCAGTTCTTC.

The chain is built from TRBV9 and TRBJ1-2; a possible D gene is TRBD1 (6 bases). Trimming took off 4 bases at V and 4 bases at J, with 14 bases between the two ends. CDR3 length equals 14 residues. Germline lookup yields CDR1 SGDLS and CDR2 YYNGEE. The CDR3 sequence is CASSPWTVGYGYTF. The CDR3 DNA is TGTGCCAGCAGCCCCTGGACAGTGGGCTATGGCTACACCTTC.

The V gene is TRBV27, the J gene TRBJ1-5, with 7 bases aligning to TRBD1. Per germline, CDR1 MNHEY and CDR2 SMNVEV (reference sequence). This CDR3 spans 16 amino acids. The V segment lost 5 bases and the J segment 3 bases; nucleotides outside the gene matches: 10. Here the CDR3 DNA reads TGTGCCAGCAGTCGAGATCGACAGGGCCTCAATCAGCCCCAGCATTTT. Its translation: CASSRDRQGLNQPQHF.

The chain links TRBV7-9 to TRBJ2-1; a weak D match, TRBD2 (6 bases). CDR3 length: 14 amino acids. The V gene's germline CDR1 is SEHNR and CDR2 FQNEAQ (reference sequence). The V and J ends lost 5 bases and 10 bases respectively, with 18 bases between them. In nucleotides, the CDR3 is TGTGCCAGCAGCAAGCGGGTGTCCCCAGGCGAGCAGTTCTTC. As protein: CASSKRVSPGEQFF.

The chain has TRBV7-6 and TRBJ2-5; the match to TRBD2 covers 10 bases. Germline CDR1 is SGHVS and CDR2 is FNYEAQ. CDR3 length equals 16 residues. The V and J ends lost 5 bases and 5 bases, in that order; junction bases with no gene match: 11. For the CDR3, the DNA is TGTGCCAGCAGCCCCCTTCTAGCGGGGGCGGGGGAGACCCAGTACTTC. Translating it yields CASSPLLAGAGETQYF.